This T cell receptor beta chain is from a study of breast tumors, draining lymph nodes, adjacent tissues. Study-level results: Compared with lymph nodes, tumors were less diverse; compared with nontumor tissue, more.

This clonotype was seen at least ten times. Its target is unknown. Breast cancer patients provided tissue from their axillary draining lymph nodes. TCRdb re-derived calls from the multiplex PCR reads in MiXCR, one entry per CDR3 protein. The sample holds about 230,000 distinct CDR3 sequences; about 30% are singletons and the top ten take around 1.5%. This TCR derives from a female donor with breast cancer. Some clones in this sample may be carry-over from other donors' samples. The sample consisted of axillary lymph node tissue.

The CDR3 DNA is TGTGCCAGCAGCCAATTACAGGGCCTGATCTCTGGAAACACCATATATTTT. Residues: CASSQLQGLISGNTIYF. The V and J genes are TRBV3-1 and TRBJ1-3, with D tentatively TRBD1 (6 bases). The CDR3 spans 17 residues. Trimming pared 2 bases from V and 0 bases from J, leaving 14 bases between. CDR1 and CDR2 (germline): LGHDT, YNNKEL (reference sequence).